Listed below are T cell receptor beta chains from one sample, sequenced in a study of blood T cells in healthy people across ages. TCRdb fed the 5' RACE reads into MiXCR, producing one record per CDR3 protein. This table holds about 1.4 million distinct CDR3 sequences, roughly 59% found once. The sample taken for sequencing was blood. The receptors were gathered from a man aged 18 to 30 in good health. CDR3s include the opening cysteine and the closing phenylalanine or tryptophan. D genes are given only for firm matches. A row's size may be missing; if present it is once, few, many or a size class.

d_gene: -
j_gene: TRBJ1-5
abundance: -
v_gene: TRBV12-3/TRBV12-4
CDR3aa: CASSLVGGSDQPQHF
CDR3nt: TGTGCCAGCAGTCTTGTGGGGGGCTCTGATCAGCCCCAGCATTTT

d_gene: TRBD2
j_gene: TRBJ2-2
abundance: -
v_gene: TRBV4-2
CDR3aa: CASSPHRLQRGDPNTGELFF
CDR3nt: TGTGCCAGCAGCCCCCACCGCCTACAACGGGGGGACCCGAACACCGGGGAGCTGTTTTTT

d_gene: -
j_gene: TRBJ2-3
abundance: -
v_gene: TRBV7-6
CDR3aa: CASSLEAGRFDTQYF
CDR3nt: TGTGCCAGCAGCTTAGAGGCAGGGAGGTTCGATACGCAGTATTTT

d_gene: -
j_gene: TRBJ1-1
abundance: -
v_gene: TRBV4-2
CDR3aa: CASSQDGVNTEAFF
CDR3nt: TGTGCCAGCAGCCAAGATGGCGTGAACACTGAAGCTTTCTTT

d_gene: TRBD1
j_gene: TRBJ1-1
abundance: -
v_gene: TRBV6-1
CDR3aa: CASSEFQGAGNTEAFF
CDR3nt: TGTGCCAGCAGTGAATTTCAGGGGGCGGGGAACACTGAAGCTTTCTTT

d_gene: -
j_gene: TRBJ2-5
abundance: -
v_gene: TRBV20-1
CDR3aa: CSAQVAGSQETQYF
CDR3nt: TGCAGTGCCCAGGTCGCAGGGTCACAAGAGACCCAGTACTTC

d_gene: TRBD2
j_gene: TRBJ2-7
abundance: few
v_gene: TRBV27
CDR3aa: CASRTPLAGLYEQYF
CDR3nt: TGTGCCAGCCGAACCCCGCTAGCGGGATTATACGAGCAGTACTTC

d_gene: TRBD2
j_gene: TRBJ2-1
abundance: -
v_gene: TRBV12-3/TRBV12-4
CDR3aa: CASSVTSGSNEQFF
CDR3nt: TGTGCCAGCAGTGTGACTAGCGGGAGCAATGAGCAGTTCTTC

d_gene: -
j_gene: TRBJ1-4
abundance: -
v_gene: TRBV7-6
CDR3aa: CASSLRQNYATNEKLFF
CDR3nt: TGTGCCAGCAGCTTGCGACAGAACTACGCAACTAATGAAAAACTGTTTTTT

d_gene: TRBD1
j_gene: TRBJ1-2
abundance: -
v_gene: TRBV5-6
CDR3aa: CASSWKPRGANGYTF
CDR3nt: TGTGCCAGCAGCTGGAAGCCCAGGGGGGCCAATGGCTACACCTTC

d_gene: TRBD2
j_gene: TRBJ2-1
abundance: few
v_gene: TRBV11-2
CDR3aa: CASSASRTSGGDNEQFF
CDR3nt: TGTGCCAGCAGCGCTAGCCGGACTAGCGGGGGGGACAATGAGCAGTTCTTC

d_gene: TRBD1
j_gene: TRBJ2-3
abundance: -
v_gene: TRBV29-1
CDR3aa: CSVMGQHTDTQYF
CDR3nt: TGCAGCGTGATGGGACAGCACACAGATACGCAGTATTTT

d_gene: TRBD1
j_gene: TRBJ1-1
abundance: once
v_gene: TRBV29-1
CDR3aa: CSGEGANTEAFF
CDR3nt: TGCAGCGGAGAGGGGGCGAACACTGAAGCTTTCTTT

d_gene: -
j_gene: TRBJ1-6
abundance: -
v_gene: TRBV6-4
CDR3aa: CASSDSAGSPLHF
CDR3nt: TGTGCCAGCAGTGACTCAGCGGGTTCACCCCTCCACTTT

d_gene: -
j_gene: TRBJ2-7
abundance: -
v_gene: TRBV20-1
CDR3aa: CSAQATGLYEQYF
CDR3nt: TGCAGTGCTCAGGCGACGGGACTCTACGAGCAGTACTTC

d_gene: TRBD1
j_gene: TRBJ2-7
abundance: few
v_gene: TRBV25-1
CDR3aa: CASSQTGGFYEQYF
CDR3nt: TGTGCCAGCAGCCAGACAGGGGGCTTCTACGAGCAGTACTTC

d_gene: -
j_gene: TRBJ1-1
abundance: -
v_gene: TRBV6-2/TRBV6-3
CDR3aa: CASSYGQRNTEAFF
CDR3nt: TGTGCCAGCAGTTATGGGCAGCGGAACACTGAAGCTTTCTTT

d_gene: TRBD1
j_gene: TRBJ1-4
abundance: -
v_gene: TRBV28
CDR3aa: CASSVTGTGVRTNEKLFF
CDR3nt: TGTGCCAGCAGTGTAACCGGGACAGGAGTGAGAACTAATGAAAAACTGTTTTTT

d_gene: -
j_gene: TRBJ2-5
abundance: -
v_gene: TRBV6-5
CDR3aa: CASSPGRQQTQYF
CDR3nt: TGTGCCAGCAGTCCCGGGCGACAGCAGACCCAGTACTTC

d_gene: -
j_gene: TRBJ1-2
abundance: -
v_gene: TRBV28
CDR3aa: CASSPRLRRGGYTF
CDR3nt: TGTGCCAGCAGTCCCCGTCTCAGACGAGGCGGCTACACCTTC

d_gene: -
j_gene: TRBJ2-7
abundance: few
v_gene: TRBV3-1
CDR3aa: CASSQAQDWHQEQYF
CDR3nt: TGTGCCAGCAGCCAAGCCCAGGACTGGCATCAAGAGCAGTACTTC

d_gene: TRBD2
j_gene: TRBJ2-1
abundance: -
v_gene: TRBV29-1
CDR3aa: CSVEVETSGNEQFF
CDR3nt: TGCAGCGTTGAAGTGGAGACTAGCGGCAATGAGCAGTTCTTC

d_gene: -
j_gene: TRBJ2-1
abundance: once
v_gene: TRBV24-1
CDR3aa: CAASEEQGYNEQFF
CDR3nt: TGTGCCGCCAGTGAGGAGCAGGGTTACAATGAGCAGTTCTTC

d_gene: TRBD1
j_gene: TRBJ1-2
abundance: -
v_gene: TRBV5-6
CDR3aa: CASSLQQGDGYTF
CDR3nt: TGTGCCAGCAGCTTGCAGCAGGGGGATGGCTACACCTTC

d_gene: -
j_gene: TRBJ2-1
abundance: many
v_gene: TRBV12-3/TRBV12-4
CDR3aa: CASSLSGDNEQFF
CDR3nt: TGTGCCAGCAGTTTGTCAGGGGACAATGAGCAGTTCTTC

d_gene: -
j_gene: TRBJ2-7
abundance: few
v_gene: TRBV4-1
CDR3aa: CASSQAPGWVNEQYF
CDR3nt: TGCGCCAGCAGCCAAGCGCCGGGATGGGTAAACGAGCAGTACTTC

d_gene: -
j_gene: TRBJ2-5
abundance: few
v_gene: TRBV27
CDR3aa: CASSLLRRPGDYQETQYF
CDR3nt: TGTGCCAGCAGTCTTCTCCGCCGACCCGGTGACTACCAAGAGACCCAGTACTTC

d_gene: TRBD1
j_gene: TRBJ1-5
abundance: -
v_gene: TRBV7-9
CDR3aa: CASSLSDRANQPQHF
CDR3nt: TGTGCCAGCAGCCTGTCGGACAGGGCTAATCAGCCCCAGCATTTT

d_gene: TRBD1
j_gene: TRBJ2-7
abundance: few
v_gene: TRBV29-1
CDR3aa: CSIRQGLRREQYF
CDR3nt: TGCAGCATCCGACAGGGGCTGAGGCGGGAGCAGTACTTC

d_gene: TRBD2
j_gene: TRBJ2-1
abundance: few
v_gene: TRBV7-9
CDR3aa: CASSTGLGYNEQFF
CDR3nt: TGTGCCAGCAGCACGGGACTAGGCTACAATGAGCAGTTCTTC

d_gene: -
j_gene: TRBJ2-3
abundance: few
v_gene: TRBV5-1
CDR3aa: CASAPQTSTDTQYF
CDR3nt: TGCGCCAGCGCCCCTCAAACTAGCACAGATACGCAGTATTTT

d_gene: TRBD1
j_gene: TRBJ1-5
abundance: -
v_gene: TRBV12-3/TRBV12-4
CDR3aa: CASSTPGTGLGNQPQHF
CDR3nt: TGTGCCAGCAGTACCCCCGGGACAGGGTTGGGCAATCAGCCCCAGCATTTT

d_gene: -
j_gene: TRBJ2-5
abundance: -
v_gene: TRBV5-1
CDR3aa: CASSLEGDFGETQYF
CDR3nt: TGCGCCAGCAGCTTGGAGGGCGACTTCGGGGAGACCCAGTACTTC

d_gene: -
j_gene: TRBJ2-2
abundance: -
v_gene: TRBV7-2
CDR3aa: CASSPVANTGELFF
CDR3nt: TGTGCCAGCAGCCCCGTAGCTAACACCGGGGAGCTGTTTTTT

d_gene: -
j_gene: TRBJ1-2
abundance: few
v_gene: TRBV7-9
CDR3aa: CASSIIGQSYGYTF
CDR3nt: TGTGCCAGCAGCATTATAGGACAGAGCTATGGCTACACCTTC

d_gene: TRBD2
j_gene: TRBJ2-3
abundance: few
v_gene: TRBV15
CDR3aa: CATSRAGGQSDTQYF
CDR3nt: TGTGCCACCAGCAGAGCGGGAGGGCAGTCAGATACGCAGTATTTT

d_gene: -
j_gene: TRBJ2-4
abundance: -
v_gene: TRBV7-2
CDR3aa: CARSHHGTNLAKNIQYF
CDR3nt: TGTGCCCGCAGCCACCATGGGACAAATCTAGCCAAAAACATTCAGTACTTC

d_gene: TRBD2
j_gene: TRBJ2-5
abundance: -
v_gene: TRBV7-2
CDR3aa: CASGGLVLPETQYF
CDR3nt: TGTGCCAGCGGGGGACTAGTGCTTCCAGAGACCCAGTACTTC

d_gene: TRBD1
j_gene: TRBJ2-5
abundance: few
v_gene: TRBV10-3
CDR3aa: CAINSGQGEETQYF
CDR3nt: TGTGCCATCAACTCGGGACAGGGCGAAGAGACCCAGTACTTC

d_gene: TRBD2
j_gene: TRBJ2-5
abundance: -
v_gene: TRBV7-8
CDR3aa: CASSSRLAGETQYF
CDR3nt: TGTGCCAGCAGTTCGAGACTAGCGGGAGAGACCCAGTACTTC

d_gene: TRBD1
j_gene: TRBJ2-5
abundance: -
v_gene: TRBV3-1
CDR3aa: CASSHLPTGGETQYF
CDR3nt: TGTGCCAGCAGCCACCTACCGACAGGGGGAGAGACCCAGTACTTC

d_gene: TRBD2
j_gene: TRBJ2-1
abundance: -
v_gene: TRBV7-8
CDR3aa: CASSNPNLSGSTKQFF
CDR3nt: TGTGCCAGCAGCAACCCGAACCTTAGCGGGAGTACGAAGCAGTTCTTC

d_gene: -
j_gene: TRBJ2-3
abundance: few
v_gene: TRBV29-1
CDR3aa: CSVESTSGGITDTQYF
CDR3nt: TGCAGCGTAGAATCGACCTCCGGGGGAATCACAGATACGCAGTATTTT

d_gene: -
j_gene: TRBJ2-7
abundance: -
v_gene: TRBV7-9
CDR3aa: CTGEEGVIGALNEQYF
CDR3nt: TGTACCGGAGAGGAAGGGGTTATTGGCGCCCTGAACGAGCAGTACTTC

d_gene: -
j_gene: TRBJ2-5
abundance: -
v_gene: TRBV3-1
CDR3aa: CASSQVVNQETQYF
CDR3nt: TGTGCCAGCAGCCAAGTAGTAAACCAAGAGACCCAGTACTTC

d_gene: -
j_gene: TRBJ2-5
abundance: -
v_gene: TRBV20-1
CDR3aa: CSARDPNGGLETQYF
CDR3nt: TGCAGTGCTAGAGATCCGAACGGGGGTCTGGAGACCCAGTACTTC

d_gene: TRBD1
j_gene: TRBJ2-1
abundance: -
v_gene: TRBV7-9
CDR3aa: CASSLVGTGWFTEQFF
CDR3nt: TGTGCCAGCAGCTTAGTGGGGACAGGGTGGTTTACTGAGCAGTTCTTC

d_gene: -
j_gene: TRBJ2-1
abundance: -
v_gene: TRBV20-1
CDR3aa: CSARARGRGPESYNEQFF
CDR3nt: TGCAGTGCTAGAGCTCGAGGAAGGGGTCCGGAATCTTACAATGAGCAGTTCTTC

d_gene: -
j_gene: TRBJ2-7
abundance: -
v_gene: TRBV4-2
CDR3aa: CASSQEPGHCEQYF
CDR3nt: TGTGCCAGCAGCCAAGAACCGGGACACTGCGAGCAGTACTTC